Sequencing of this T cell receptor beta chain was carried out in a study of T cells after posttransplantation cyclophosphamide. V lost 0 bases to trimming and J lost 5 bases; unmatched junction nucleotides: 7. Germline CDR1 SGHAT, CDR2 FQNNGV. The CDR3 contains 19 residues. The assay was immunoSEQ multiplex PCR, and TCRdb's table has in-frame clones only and misses some. This table has some 10,000 clones, 80% to 90% appearing once. Treatment was busulfan-fludarabine conditioning, a marrow graft, and cyclophosphamide on days +3 and +4. The genes are TRBV11-2 and TRBJ2-1; 16 nucleotides agree with TRBD2. Sequencing was performed on PBMCs, taken after allogeneic stem cell transplant with posttransplant cyclophosphamide. The receptor comes from a female patient aged 45 to 65 who received an allogeneic stem cell transplant from a related donor, was CMV-positive, and had no GVHD. The graft donor may have contributed some T cells. The CDR3 nucleotides read TGTGCCAGCAGCTTAGACCCGGGACTAGCGGGGGGGATAAACAATGAGCAGTTCTTC. Translating gives CASSLDPGLAGGINNEQFF. The full variable domain, completed using reference TRBV11-2 and TRBJ2-1, is EAGVAQSPRYKIIEKRQSVAFWCNPISGHATLYWYQQILGQGPKLLIQFQNNGVVDDSQLPKDRFSAERLKGVDSTLKIQPAKLEDSAVYLCASSLDPGLAGGINNEQFFGPGTRLTVL.